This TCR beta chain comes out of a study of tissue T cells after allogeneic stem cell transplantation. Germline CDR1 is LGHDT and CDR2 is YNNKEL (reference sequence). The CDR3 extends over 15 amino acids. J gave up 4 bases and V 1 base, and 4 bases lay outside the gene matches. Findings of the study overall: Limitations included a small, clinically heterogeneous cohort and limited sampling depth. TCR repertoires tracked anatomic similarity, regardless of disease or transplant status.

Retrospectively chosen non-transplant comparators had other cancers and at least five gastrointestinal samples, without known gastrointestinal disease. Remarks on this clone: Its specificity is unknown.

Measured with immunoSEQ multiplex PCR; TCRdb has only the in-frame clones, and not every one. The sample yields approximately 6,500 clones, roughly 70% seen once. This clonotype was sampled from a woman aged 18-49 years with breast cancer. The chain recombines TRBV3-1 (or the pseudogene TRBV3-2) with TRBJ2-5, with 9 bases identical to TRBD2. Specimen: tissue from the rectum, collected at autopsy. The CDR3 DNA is TGTGCCAGCAGCCAAGGAGTGACTAGCGGAGAGACCCAGTACTTC. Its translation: CASSQGVTSGETQYF.